The sequence of this TCR beta chain was determined in a study of CD8 T cells in Susac syndrome. The authors reverse transcribed about 0.5 to 1 ug RNA with random hexamers. MiXCR was run by TCRdb on the immunoSEQ multiplex PCR reads, yielding one entry per CDR3 protein. Seen here are about 430,000 distinct CDR3 sequences, 85% observed once, and the top ten hold under 0.15%. Trimming took off 7 bases at V and 6 bases at J, with 22 bases between the two ends. This CDR3 has 16 amino acids. The V gene's germline CDR1 is SNHLY and CDR2 FYNNEI. This chain links TRBV2 with TRBJ2-1; a weak D match, TRBD2 (6 bases). The TCR comes from a human donor with multiple sclerosis. The sample consisted of CD8+ T cells from PBMCs. The CDR3 region has the DNA TGTGCCAGCACGGGCGGGGCTCCTACCCTCCGCAATGAGCAGTTCTTC. The encoded protein is CASTGGAPTLRNEQFF.